The entry below describes one T cell receptor (beta chain). Antigen: not known. The entry originates in a study of T cell responses to AZD1222 COVID-19 vaccine. The repertoire was sequenced with immunoSEQ multiplex PCR; TCRdb's copy has only in-frame clones and lacks some. Here the sample spans fewer than 150,000 clones, about nine tenths being singletons. The study's findings and limits: White British ancestry dominated among donors, who included more females, and clonal diversity was possibly underestimated. The reported proportion of spike-specific TCRs targeting unmutated variant regions was nearly half. Only 5 to 7 AZD1222 recipients were seropositive at baseline. Dominant CD4 TCR responses targeted spike regions 160-218 and 743-854.

V dropped 1 base and J dropped 4 bases, with 16 bases sitting between them. The germline V gene encodes CDR1 SGHVS and CDR2 FQNEAQ. The CDR3 has 17 amino acids. Specimen: peripheral blood, collected on day 0 of AZD1222 vaccination. The clonotype originates from an adult in good health. The chain uses TRBV7-8 and TRBJ2-2; D may be TRBD2 (6 bases). The chain's CDR3 is CASSLVGSSVLTGELFF. DNA for the CDR3: TGTGCCAGCAGCTTAGTCGGCTCTAGCGTCCTCACCGGGGAGCTGTTTTTT.